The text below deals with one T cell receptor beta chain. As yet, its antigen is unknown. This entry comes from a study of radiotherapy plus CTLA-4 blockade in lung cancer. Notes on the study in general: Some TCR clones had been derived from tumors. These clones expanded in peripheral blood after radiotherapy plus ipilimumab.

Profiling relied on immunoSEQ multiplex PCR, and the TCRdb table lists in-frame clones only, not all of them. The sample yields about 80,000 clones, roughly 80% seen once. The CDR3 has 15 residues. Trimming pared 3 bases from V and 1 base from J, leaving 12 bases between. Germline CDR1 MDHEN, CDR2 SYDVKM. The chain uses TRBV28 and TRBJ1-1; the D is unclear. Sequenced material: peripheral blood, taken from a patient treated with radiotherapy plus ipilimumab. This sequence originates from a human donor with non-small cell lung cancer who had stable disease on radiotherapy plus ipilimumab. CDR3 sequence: CASSLERGRNTEAFF. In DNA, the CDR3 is TGTGCCAGCAGTTTGGAGAGAGGGAGGAACACTGAAGCTTTCTTT.